The 2 T cell receptor beta chains below were found in one sample sequenced in a study of cytomegalovirus exposure and HLA in healthy donors. PCR amplification relied on 60 Vbeta primers (plus 13 Jbeta primers). Sequencing was performed with immunoSEQ multiplex PCR; in TCRdb, only in-frame clones are kept and a portion is missing. The sample yields 99,000 or so clones, around a tenth seen once. The source material was PBMCs. The receptors originated from a man aged 40-55 years in good health and CMV-seropositive.

J is TRBJ2-7 and V is TRBV4-3, with 7 bases lining up with TRBD2. Germline loops: CDR1 LGHNA, CDR2 YSLEER. V was pared by 1 base and J by 5 bases, with 11 bases of the junction left unmatched. The CDR3 has 16 amino acids. CDR3 coding DNA: TGCGCCAGCAGCCAAGGGTTAGGCGGGAGTTCCCACGAGCAGTACTTC. Its protein is CASSQGLGGSSHEQYF.

This clone was seen more than once but under ten times. The chain couples TRBV11-3 to TRBJ2-3; 8 bases fit TRBD2. This CDR3 contains 14 residues. V gave up 3 bases and J gave up 3 bases; unmatched junction bases: 2. CDR1 SGHNT and CDR2 YENEEA come from the germline V gene. The CDR3 nucleotides are TGTGCCAGCAGCTTTGGACTAGCTACAGATACGCAGTATTTT. This gives the protein CASSFGLATDTQYF. The whole variable domain, filled in from reference TRBV11-3 and TRBJ2-3, reads EAGVVQSPRYKIIEKKQPVAFWCNPISGHNTLYWYLQNLGQGPELLIRYENEEAVDDSQLPKDRFSAERLKGVDSTLKIQPAELGDSAVYLCASSFGLATDTQYFGPGTRLTVL.